A selection of T cell receptor beta chains follows, all from one sample in a study of regulatory T cells in long-lasting Graves disease. In TCRdb, the multiplex PCR reads were re-called with MiXCR into one record per CDR3 protein. This sample has hundreds of thousands of distinct CDR3 sequences, with about 14% found just once. The data also belong to a second study, concerning T cells in Graves' hyperthyroidism and ophthalmopathy.

The sample here was peripheral blood mononuclear cells (PBMCs), taken at new diagnosis, from a patient treated with antithyroid drugs. These receptors originate from a man aged 25-45 years with Graves disease. Each CDR3 is given with its conserved first and last residue. The D gene is left open where the match is weak. Not all rows give a size; the values are once, few, many and, for expanded clones, a class.

J | size | D | V | DNA | CDR3
TRBJ2-1 | many | TRBD2 | TRBV7-3 | TGTGCCAGCAGTCAAAGGGAGGGGCCCTACAATGAGCAGTTCTTC | CASSQREGPYNEQFF
TRBJ1-1 | - | - | TRBV11-2 | TGTGCCAGCAGCTTCGGCTTATACAGGAACACTGAAGCTTTCTTT | CASSFGLYRNTEAFF
TRBJ2-3 | - | - | TRBV28 | TGTGCCAGCAGTGGGGGGAAGCCTAGCACAGATACGCAGTATTTT | CASSGGKPSTDTQYF
TRBJ2-5 | - | TRBD1 | TRBV10-3 | TGTGCCATCAGTTTACAGGGGGAAGAGACCCAGTACTTC | CAISLQGEETQYF
TRBJ2-7 | many | - | TRBV30 | TGTGCCTGGAGTGTCGGATCTACCGAGCAGTACTTC | CAWSVGSTEQYF
TRBJ1-5 | many | - | TRBV2 | TGTGCCAGCAGTGCCGGGCAGGGGAAGCCTCAGCCCCAGCATTTT | CASSAGQGKPQPQHF
TRBJ2-3 | - | TRBD2 | TRBV6-1 | TGTGCCAGCAGTGGACTAGCGGGAGGTATAGATACGCAGTATTTT | CASSGLAGGIDTQYF
TRBJ1-2 | many | TRBD1 | TRBV3-1 | TGTGCCAGCAGCCCCTCACATATCGACAGGGCTGGCTACACCTTC | CASSPSHIDRAGYTF
TRBJ1-3 | many | - | TRBV29-1 | TGCAGCATCCGGGACAACTCTGGAAACACCATATATTTT | CSIRDNSGNTIYF
TRBJ2-5 | many | TRBD2 | TRBV29-1 | TGCAGCGCCTTAGCGGGAGGAGAGACCCAGTACTTC | CSALAGGETQYF
TRBJ2-5 | few | - | TRBV29-1 | TGCAGCGTTGCGGACGAAGAGACCCAGTACTTC | CSVADEETQYF
TRBJ1-6 | few | - | TRBV4-2 | TGTGCCAGCAGCCAAGAATCGGTAAATTCACCCCTCCACTTT | CASSQESVNSPLHF
TRBJ2-3 | - | - | TRBV6-1 | TGTGCCAGCAGCTTAGATGGACGGAGCACAGATACGCAGTATTTT | CASSLDGRSTDTQYF
TRBJ2-1 | many | TRBD2 | TRBV6-5 | TGTGCCAGCAGTTACGGGCCTGGACTAGCTGACGATGAGCAGTTCTTC | CASSYGPGLADDEQFF
TRBJ1-3 | many | - | TRBV4-2 | TGTGCCAGCAGCCAAGCAGAGGGCTCTGGAAACACCATATATTTT | CASSQAEGSGNTIYF
TRBJ1-1 | few | - | TRBV20-1 | TGCAGTGCTAGAACGTTACGGGTAGGCCTGAACACTGAAGCTTTCTTT | CSARTLRVGLNTEAFF
TRBJ2-7 | many | - | TRBV11-1 | TGTGCCAGCAGCCCCGACTGGAACTACGAGCAGTACTTC | CASSPDWNYEQYF
TRBJ2-4 | many | TRBD1 | TRBV20-1 | TGCAGTGCTCCTCCCATAACAGGGGACAAAAACATTCAGTACTTC | CSAPPITGDKNIQYF
TRBJ1-2 | many | - | TRBV3-1 | TGTGCCAGCAGCCAAGACACGGACAGTTATGGCTACACCTTC | CASSQDTDSYGYTF
TRBJ2-7 | many | - | TRBV12-3/TRBV12-4 | TGTGCCAGCAGTTCCCCTTCTGGGTGGGACGAGCAGTACTTC | CASSSPSGWDEQYF
TRBJ2-7 | many | TRBD2 | TRBV7-9 | TGTGCCAGCAGCTTAACGGTAGCGGGCGGCTCCTACGAGCAGTACTTC | CASSLTVAGGSYEQYF
TRBJ2-4 | - | TRBD1 | TRBV12-5 | TGTGCTAGTGGGCTACAGGGGGAAAACATTCAGTACTTC | CASGLQGENIQYF
TRBJ1-5 | many | - | TRBV2 | TGTGCCAGCAGCAAACAGGGAAGTGGCAATCAGCCCCAGCATTTT | CASSKQGSGNQPQHF
TRBJ2-5 | few | - | TRBV5-6 | TGTGCCAGCAGCTTTCGGGAGCTGGGAGGAGAGACCCAGTACTTC | CASSFRELGGETQYF
TRBJ2-3 | few | - | TRBV7-2 | TGTGCCAGCAGCTTGAGGGAGGACCGGGATACGCAGTATTTT | CASSLREDRDTQYF
TRBJ1-4 | many | - | TRBV2 | TGTGCCAGCGCGGGCAGCCTCAATGAAAAACTGTTTTTT | CASAGSLNEKLFF
TRBJ1-1 | many | TRBD1 | TRBV6-5 | TGTGCCAGCAGTTACTCGGCACAGGGGGCGAGTGAAGCTTTCTTT | CASSYSAQGASEAFF
TRBJ2-7 | many | - | TRBV27 | TGTGCCAGCAGTTTAAACATGGCGAATTGGCAGGAGCAGTACTTC | CASSLNMANWQEQYF
TRBJ2-7 | many | - | TRBV30 | TGTGCCTGGAGTGCTACTCGTTACGAGCAGTACTTC | CAWSATRYEQYF
TRBJ2-1 | - | - | TRBV15 | TGTGCCACCAGCAGAGAGCGGAGGGTAGGAGGCGATGAGCAGTTCTTC | CATSRERRVGGDEQFF
TRBJ2-7 | - | - | TRBV5-1 | TGCGCCAGCAGCTTGCCCGACAGGTTGGCCGAGCAGTACTTC | CASSLPDRLAEQYF
TRBJ2-1 | few | - | TRBV19 | TGTGCCAGTAGTAATTTAAGGTCTAGCGACTACAATGAGCAGTTCTTC | CASSNLRSSDYNEQFF
TRBJ2-1 | - | TRBD2 | TRBV6-1 | TGTGCCAGCAGCCTACTAGCGGCAAACTACAATGAGCAGTTCTTC | CASSLLAANYNEQFF
TRBJ2-7 | few | - | TRBV18 | TGTGCCAGCTCACCAAGGGAGGCGGGCGAGCAGTACTTC | CASSPREAGEQYF
TRBJ2-1 | many | - | TRBV7-2 | TGTGCCAGCAGCTCCCCCCCTAGCTACAATGAGCAGTTCTTC | CASSSPPSYNEQFF
TRBJ2-1 | - | - | TRBV7-9 | TGTGCCACAGGGGGGTGGTCCTACAATGAGCAGTTCTTC | CATGGWSYNEQFF
TRBJ2-7 | many | TRBD2 | TRBV10-3 | TGTGCCATCAGTGATAGCGGGGGTTCCTACGAGCAGTACTTC | CAISDSGGSYEQYF